The 24 T cell receptor beta chains reported below all come from one sample, sequenced in a study of control samples from healthy donors and cancer patients. Method: immunoSEQ multiplex PCR; TCRdb's copy keeps in-frame clones and lacks some. The sample includes approximately 110,000 clones, under 90% seen only once; the top ten take approximately 13%. Sequences were obtained from blood. The receptors shown here come from a woman aged 45-60 years in good health.

The count of this clone is one. This chain links TRBV9 with TRBJ1-6; no firm D call. There are 15 residues in the CDR3. The V end lost 3 bases, the J end lost 2 bases, and 9 bases lay between the germline ends. CDR1 is SGDLS and CDR2 is YYNGEE in the germline V gene. The CDR3 here is CASSEHFTYNSPLHF. CDR3 in DNA: TGTGCCAGCAGCGAACACTTTACCTATAATTCACCCCTCCACTTT.

This chain links TRBV2 with TRBJ2-2, with 9 positions matching TRBD1. CDR3 length equals 15 residues. Trimming cost V 6 bases and J 5 bases; bases outside gene matches: 7. CDR1 and CDR2 (germline): SNHLY, FYNNEI. The CDR3 reads CASRTGTGMTGELFF. The CDR3 DNA reads as TGTGCCAGCAGAACCGGGACAGGGATGACCGGGGAGCTGTTTTTT.

The chain links TRBV7-2 to TRBJ2-4, with D hard to call. Looked up from germline, CDR1 is SGHTA and CDR2 is FQGNSA. CDR3 size: 13 residues. The germline V and J ends were trimmed by 1 base and 5 bases, with 6 bases remaining between them. CDR3 loop: CASSLVVENIQYF. As DNA, the CDR3 is TGTGCCAGCAGCTTAGTCGTAGAAAACATTCAGTACTTC.

Worth noting for this clone: A junction boundary mismatches the germline segment, possibly from a read error. The chain combines TRBV7-7 with TRBJ2-5, with 15 bases identical to TRBD2. Germline CDR1 and CDR2: SSHAT and FNYEAQ (reference sequence). The CDR3 has 17 amino acids. The CDR3: CASSLGLAGGVGETQYF. CDR3 coding DNA: TGTGCTAGCAGCTTGGGACTAGCGGGAGGAGTGGGAGAGACCCAGTACTTC.

V usage is TRBV7-2 and J usage is TRBJ1-1, with 7 bases aligning to TRBD1. The germline V gene encodes CDR1 SGHTA and CDR2 FQGNSA. This CDR3 region has 13 residues. Trimming took 4 bases from V and 6 from J; bases not matched to a gene: 5. The CDR3 nucleotides are TGTGCCAGCAGCTCGAGACAGGGCGCTGAAGCTTTCTTT. Encoded protein: CASSSRQGAEAFF.

The chain has TRBV27 and TRBJ1-6, with D unclear. Between the trimmed V and J ends, which lost 3 bases and 2 bases, there was a span of 17 bases. The germline CDR1 and CDR2 sequences are MNHEY and SMNVEV (reference sequence). The CDR3 runs 18 residues. CDR3 amino acids: CASSFTGRASAYNSPLHF. The DNA for the CDR3 is TGTGCCAGCAGTTTTACGGGAAGGGCTTCCGCCTATAATTCACCCCTCCACTTT.

The chain recombines TRBV3-1 (or the pseudogene TRBV3-2) with TRBJ1-3; 7 bases align to TRBD1. Germline CDR1 is LGHDT and CDR2 is YNNKEL (reference sequence). The junction had 13 bases not matched to a gene; V was cut back by 1 base and J by 4 bases. The CDR3 sequence is 18 residues long. In DNA, the CDR3 is TGTGCCAGCAGCCAAGCCCGACAGGGATCCTACATCGGAAACACCATATATTTT. Its protein is CASSQARQGSYIGNTIYF.

In its sample, this clone was seen once. J is TRBJ2-2 and V is TRBV2; 7 positions match TRBD1. Germline V CDR1 and CDR2: SNHLY, FYNNEI. CDR3 length: 15 residues. With V trimmed by 6 bases and J by 5 bases, 9 bases remained unmatched. The CDR3: CASRGQTTRTGELFF. In DNA form, the CDR3 reads TGTGCCAGCAGGGGACAGACTACTCGGACCGGGGAGCTGTTTTTT.

V is TRBV4-2 and J is TRBJ1-2; maybe TRBD1 (5 bases). The CDR3 is 14 residues long. Germline CDR1 is LGHNA and CDR2 is YNFKEQ. The V end was cut by 0 bases, the J end by 8 bases, with 13 bases between. CDR3 bases: TGTGCCAGCAGCCAAGAGTCAGGGCGGAGGGGCTACACCTTC. Amino acids: CASSQESGRRGYTF.

The chain is built from TRBV19 and TRBJ2-3; D perhaps matches TRBD1 (5 bases). Germline CDR1 reads LNHDA; CDR2 reads SQIVND (reference sequence). The CDR3 runs to 14 residues. The V end was cut by 3 bases, the J end by 4 bases, with 11 bases between. This CDR3 is CASSIRGDADTQYF. CDR3 bases: TGTGCCAGTAGTATTAGGGGCGACGCAGATACGCAGTATTTT.

The rearrangement links TRBV6-5 to TRBJ1-1, with a possible D match to TRBD1 (5 bases). This CDR3 comprises 12 residues. Per germline, CDR1 MNHEY and CDR2 SVGAGI. V lost 5 bases and J 3 bases, leaving 7 bases between the germline ends. CDR3 sequence: CASSNRYTEAFF. The DNA of the CDR3 is TGTGCCAGCAGTAACAGGTACACTGAAGCTTTCTTT.

The chain employs TRBV29-1 and TRBJ1-5; D not certain. The V gene lost 5 bases and the J gene lost 4 bases, with 9 bases spanning the gap. Germline CDR1 reads SQVTM; CDR2 reads ANQGSEA. This CDR3 region has 12 residues. CDR3 residues: CSVMDGNQPQHF. The CDR3 DNA follows: TGCAGCGTTATGGACGGGAATCAGCCCCAGCATTTT.

The rearrangement joins TRBV5-1 to TRBJ2-3, with 10 bases lining up with TRBD2. After removal of 1 base from V and 2 bases from J, the junction contained 4 bases not matched to a gene. Germline CDR1 is SGHRS and CDR2 is YFSETQ. The CDR3 extends over 16 amino acids. The CDR3 coding sequence is TGCGCCAGCAGCTTGAGGCTAGCGGGAGCCACAGATACGCAGTATTTT. Translation gives CASSLRLAGATDTQYF.

The chain uses TRBV5-6 and TRBJ2-3; D is perhaps TRBD1 or TRBD2 (5 bases each). Trimming took 4 bases from V and 0 from J, leaving 12 bases between them. The CDR3 is made up of 15 amino acids. CDR1 and CDR2 (germline): SGHDT, YYEEEE. CDR3 amino acids: CASSPEWGSTDTQYF. In nucleotides, the CDR3 is TGTGCCAGCAGCCCCGAGTGGGGGAGCACAGATACGCAGTATTTT.

The count of this clone is one. The CDR3 coding sequence is TGTGCCAGCAGCTTCCCTAAATGGCCCCAGCATTTT. Protein sequence: CASSFPKWPQHF. V and J are TRBV7-2 and TRBJ1-5; D is unclear. The germline CDR1 and CDR2 sequences are SGHTA and FQGNSA. The CDR3 spans 12 residues. Trimming removed 3 bases at V and 9 bases at J, with 9 bases between.

This clone appeared many times. The chain carries TRBV19 and TRBJ1-2; D possibly corresponds to TRBD1 (6 bases). This CDR3 is built from 14 residues. V dropped 3 bases and J dropped 8 bases, with 16 bases sitting between them. Germline V CDR1 and CDR2: LNHDA, SQIVND (reference sequence). The CDR3 is CASSIRGAQGGYTF. The CDR3 DNA follows: TGTGCCAGTAGTATCCGGGGGGCGCAAGGCGGCTACACCTTC. The full variable domain, rest sourced from reference TRBV19 and TRBJ1-2, is DGGITQSPKYLFRKEGQNVTLSCEQNLNHDAMYWYRQDPGQGLRLIYYSQIVNDFQKGDIAEGYSVSREKKESFPLTVTSAQKNPTAFYLCASSIRGAQGGYTFGSGTRLTVV.

The chain recombines TRBV9 with TRBJ2-1; D unclear. CDR1 and CDR2 from the germline V gene are SGDLS and YYNGEE. Trimming took 0 bases from V and 6 from J, leaving 13 bases between them. The CDR3 totals 15 residues. CDR3 nucleotide sequence: TGTGCCAGCAGCGTAGGAGGTAGGTTTGGCAATGAGCAGTTCTTC. The encoded protein is CASSVGGRFGNEQFF. Variable domain in full (rest from reference TRBV9 and TRBJ2-1): DSGVTQTPKHLITATGQRVTLRCSPRSGDLSVYWYQQSLDQGLQFLIQYYNGEERAKGNILERFSAQQFPDLHSELNLSSLELGDSALYFCASSVGGRFGNEQFFGPGTRLTVL.

The chain carries TRBV11-3 and TRBJ2-7; TRBD2 matches at 8 bases. Germline V gene lookup returns CDR1 SGHNT and CDR2 YENEEA. Losses at the gene ends were 3 bases for V and 5 bases for J; bases not matched to a gene: 6. The CDR3 spans 14 residues. The CDR3 region is CASSLTLREDEQYF. DNA for the CDR3: TGTGCCAGCAGCTTGACGTTGCGGGAGGACGAGCAGTACTTC. The entire variable domain, with the rest obtained from reference TRBV11-3 and TRBJ2-7, is as follows: EAGVVQSPRYKIIEKKQPVAFWCNPISGHNTLYWYLQNLGQGPELLIRYENEEAVDDSQLPKDRFSAERLKGVDSTLKIQPAELGDSAVYLCASSLTLREDEQYFGPGTRLTVT.

The chain is built from TRBV7-2 and TRBJ2-5; possibly TRBD2 for D (6 bases). Germline CDR1 reads SGHTA; CDR2 reads FQGNSA. V gave up 4 bases and J gave up 5 bases, with 20 bases separating them. This CDR3 is 16 amino acids long. Written as DNA, the CDR3 is TGTGCCAGCAGCTCACCGGGACTCCCTTCGACGGAGACCCAGTACTTC. Encoded protein: CASSSPGLPSTETQYF.

J is TRBJ2-2 and V is TRBV6-2 or TRBV6-3; 11 bases are a match to TRBD2. Germline-derived CDR1 and CDR2 are MNHEY and SVGEGT. Unmatched junction bases numbered 8, after V lost 4 bases and J lost 7 bases. There are 16 residues in the CDR3. CDR3 sequence: CASSSTSGTHGGELFF. Written as DNA, the CDR3 is TGTGCCAGCAGTTCGACTAGCGGGACCCACGGCGGGGAGCTGTTTTTT.

This chain uses TRBV12-3 or TRBV12-4 with TRBJ1-4; no firm D call. Between the trimmed V and J ends, which lost 4 bases and 6 bases, there was a span of 9 bases. The CDR3 has 13 amino acids. The CDR3, as DNA: TGTGCCAGCAGTTATCGTGTATATGAAAAACTGTTTTTT. It yields the protein CASSYRVYEKLFF.

This chain joins TRBV6-4 and TRBJ2-1, with 9 bases fitting TRBD2. The CDR3 loop spans 15 amino acids. The V and J ends lost 2 bases and 10 bases, in that order; junction bases with no gene match: 9. Germline V gene lookup returns CDR1 MRHNA and CDR2 SNTAGT. CDR3 region: CASSDPAGGYSEQFF. Here the CDR3 DNA reads TGTGCCAGCAGTGACCCGGCGGGAGGGTACAGCGAGCAGTTCTTC.

This clone is a singleton in its sample. The genes are TRBV5-1 and TRBJ2-1; D is perhaps TRBD1 or TRBD2 (5 bases each). V dropped 3 bases and J dropped 0 bases, with 13 bases sitting between them. Germline assignment: CDR1 SGHRS and CDR2 YFSETQ. The CDR3 consists of 16 residues. The CDR3 protein is CASSSIGTSSYNEQFF. DNA of the CDR3: TGCGCCAGCAGCTCAATCGGGACGAGCTCCTACAATGAGCAGTTCTTC. Supplemented by reference TRBV5-1 and TRBJ2-1, the full variable domain reads KAGVTQTPRYLIKTRGQQVTLSCSPISGHRSVSWYQQTPGQGLQFLFEYFSETQRNKGNFPGRFSGRQFSNSRSEMNVSTLELGDSALYLCASSSIGTSSYNEQFFGPGTRLTVL.

The V gene is TRBV12-3 or TRBV12-4, the J gene TRBJ1-2; maybe TRBD1 (6 bases). V was clipped by 6 bases and J by 3 bases, with 11 bases between them. The CDR3 consists of 13 residues. The CDR3 nucleotides read TGTGCCAGCAGGGGAACAGGGTACTATGGCTACACCTTC. This gives the protein CASRGTGYYGYTF.